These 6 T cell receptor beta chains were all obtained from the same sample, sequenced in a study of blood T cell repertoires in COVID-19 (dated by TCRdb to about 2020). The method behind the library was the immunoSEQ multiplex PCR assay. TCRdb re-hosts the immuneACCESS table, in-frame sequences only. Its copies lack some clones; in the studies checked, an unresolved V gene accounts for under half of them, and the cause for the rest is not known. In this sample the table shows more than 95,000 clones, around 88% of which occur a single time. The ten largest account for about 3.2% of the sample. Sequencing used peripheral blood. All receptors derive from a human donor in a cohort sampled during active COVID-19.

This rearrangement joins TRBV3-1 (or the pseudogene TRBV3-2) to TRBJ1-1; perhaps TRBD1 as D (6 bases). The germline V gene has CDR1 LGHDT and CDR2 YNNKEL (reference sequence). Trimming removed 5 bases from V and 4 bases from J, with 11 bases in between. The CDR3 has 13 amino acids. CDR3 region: CASSLQGITEAFF. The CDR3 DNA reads TGTGCCAGCAGCTTGCAGGGGATCACTGAAGCTTTCTTT.

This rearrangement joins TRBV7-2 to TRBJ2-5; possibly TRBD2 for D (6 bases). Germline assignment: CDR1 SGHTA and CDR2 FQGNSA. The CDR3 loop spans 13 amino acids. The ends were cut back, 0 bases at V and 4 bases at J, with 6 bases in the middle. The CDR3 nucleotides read TGTGCCAGCAGCTTAGCGGGAGGAGAGACCCAGTACTTC. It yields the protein CASSLAGGETQYF.

CDR3 nucleotides: TGTGCCAGCAGTTTGGACAGGGGGCGCCAGGCGAATGAAGCTTTCTTT. It codes for CASSLDRGRQANEAFF. The chain carries TRBV6-6 and TRBJ1-1; 11 bases match TRBD1. Germline CDR1 and CDR2: MNHNY and SVGAGI (reference sequence). The CDR3 consists of 16 residues. V lost 4 bases to trimming and J lost 7 bases; unmatched junction nucleotides: 11.

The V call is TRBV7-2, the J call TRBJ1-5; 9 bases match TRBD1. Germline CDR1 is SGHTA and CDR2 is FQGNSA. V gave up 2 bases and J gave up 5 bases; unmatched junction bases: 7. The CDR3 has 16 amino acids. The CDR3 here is CASSLLGTGPHQPQHF. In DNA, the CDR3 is TGTGCCAGCAGCTTACTAGGGACAGGGCCCCATCAGCCCCAGCATTTT.

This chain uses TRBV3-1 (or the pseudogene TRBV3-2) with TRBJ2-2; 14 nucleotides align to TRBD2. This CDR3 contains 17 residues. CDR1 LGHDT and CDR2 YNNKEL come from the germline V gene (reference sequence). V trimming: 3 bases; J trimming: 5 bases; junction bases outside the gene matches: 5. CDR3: CASSQTSGGAGTGELFF. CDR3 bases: TGTGCCAGCAGCCAGACTAGCGGGGGGGCCGGAACCGGGGAGCTGTTTTTT.

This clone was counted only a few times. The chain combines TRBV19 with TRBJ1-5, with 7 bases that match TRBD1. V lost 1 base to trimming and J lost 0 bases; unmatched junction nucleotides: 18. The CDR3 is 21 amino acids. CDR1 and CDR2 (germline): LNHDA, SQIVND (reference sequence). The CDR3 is CASSIGRWDRSRRASNQPQHF. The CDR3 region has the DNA TGTGCCAGTAGTATAGGTCGATGGGACAGATCGAGGCGGGCTAGCAATCAGCCCCAGCATTTT.